What follows is one T cell receptor (beta chain) and its context. The source of the sample is a study of T cell repertoires in ileal Crohn's disease. The ends were cut back, 2 bases at V and 5 bases at J, with 7 bases in the middle. Germline-derived CDR1 and CDR2 are MNHEY and SMNVEV (reference sequence). The CDR3 is 12 amino acids. The data were produced by immunoSEQ multiplex PCR, yet TCRdb's version contains in-frame clones alone and is incomplete. The table records around 4,100 clones, 76% of them present only once. The sequenced material came from ileal tissue. The V call is TRBV27, the J call TRBJ2-7; no reliable D call. The TCR originated in an adult with Crohn's disease. The CDR3: CASSLGLHEQYF. In DNA form, the CDR3 reads TGTGCCAGCAGTTTAGGCCTTCACGAGCAGTACTTC.